The 11 T cell receptor beta chains reported below all come from one sample, sequenced in a study of tumor and adjacent non-tumor tissue in lung cancer. TCRbeta libraries were built with three rounds of nested PCR, modified from ARM-PCR. From the multiplex PCR reads, TCRdb called clonotypes with MiXCR, one entry per CDR3 protein. The sample includes around 39,000 distinct CDR3 sequences, 60% seen only once; the top ten take over 40%. No cell sorting was done before RNA was extracted from the tissue. This non-tumor lung sample came from over 3 cm beyond the tumor edge. Sequencing was performed on distant non-tumor lung tissue. These receptors were collected from a man aged 45-65 years with non-small cell lung cancer.

This clonotype was picked up many times. V usage is TRBV5-6 and J usage is TRBJ2-3, with unresolved D. The CDR3 is 16 amino acids. V lost 4 bases and J 2 bases, leaving 17 bases between the germline ends. Looked up from germline, CDR1 is SGHDT and CDR2 is YYEEEE. CDR3 loop: CASSAYWRTHTDTQYF. The CDR3 coding sequence is TGTGCCAGCAGCGCTTACTGGCGGACCCACACAGATACGCAGTATTTT.

This clonotype showed up many times. The rearrangement uses TRBV28 and TRBJ2-7; 7 positions agree with TRBD1. Germline CDR1 MDHEN, CDR2 SYDVKM. The CDR3 is 14 amino acids. With V trimmed by 1 base and J by 4 bases, 4 bases remained unmatched. The CDR3 region is CASSLSYRGYEQYF. Here the CDR3 DNA reads TGTGCCAGCAGTTTATCCTACAGGGGTTACGAGCAGTACTTC.

The genes are TRBV11-1 and TRBJ1-1; 9 bases map to TRBD1. Germline values: CDR1 SGHAT, CDR2 FQDESV (reference sequence). The V and J ends lost 5 bases and 5 bases, in that order; junction bases with no gene match: 6. The CDR3 runs 14 residues. The DNA for the CDR3 is TGTGCCAGCAGCCTACAGGGGGCGCATACTGAAGCTTTCTTT. It is translated as CASSLQGAHTEAFF.

This clonotype was seen only a few times. This may arise from a read error, as a much more abundant clone is one base away. This sequence joins TRBV6-9 and TRBJ2-5; D may be TRBD1 (8 bases). The germline gives CDR1 MNHGY, CDR2 SVAAGI. The CDR3 has 16 residues. The CDR3 DNA follows: TGTGCCAGCAGTTATCCGGACAGGGAGGGAGAAGAGATCCAGTACTTC. It specifies CASSYPDREGEEIQYF.

A note on this clonotype: One end of the junction varies from germline; a read error may be responsible. The chain employs TRBV5-1 and TRBJ2-2, with 8 bases matching TRBD1. The CDR3 is 14 residues long. Germline V gene lookup returns CDR1 SGHRS and CDR2 YFSETQ. CDR3 loop: CAGSRTGNTGELLF. CDR3 sequence (DNA): TGCGCCGGCAGCCGGACAGGGAACACCGGGGAGCTGTTATTT.

A word on this clonotype: A much larger clone differs by one base, so this may be a read error. The V and J genes are TRBV30 and TRBJ1-4, with no clear D. The CDR3 runs to 11 residues. V lost 0 bases and J lost 13, with 9 bases in between. Germline CDR1 is GTSNPN and CDR2 is SVGIG (reference sequence). The CDR3 nucleotides are TGTGCCTGGAGTGTAGGCACTAGACTGTTTTTT. As protein: CAWSVGTRLFF.

To note about this clonotype: A much larger clone differs from this one at a single base, so this may be a read error. The rearrangement uses TRBV6-1 and TRBJ1-1, with 7 bases that match TRBD1. V lost 7 bases, J lost 4 bases, and 9 bases stayed unmatched. Germline lookup yields CDR1 MNHNS and CDR2 SASEGT. There are 14 residues in the CDR3. The CDR3, as DNA: TGTGCCAGCATTGTTGCAGGGGGGCTCACTGAAGCTTTCTTT. This translates into CASIVAGGLTEAFF.

As for this clonotype: A much larger clone sits a single nucleotide away, making a read error possible. The rearrangement links TRBV30 to TRBJ1-1; D may be TRBD1 (6 bases). The V gene's germline CDR1 is GTSNPN and CDR2 SVGIG (reference sequence). This CDR3 is built from 12 residues. CDR3 bases: TGTGCCTGGAGAAGGGGGAACACTGAAGCTGTCTTT. Amino acids: CAWRRGNTEAVF.

This clonotype was found many times. The rearrangement joins TRBV10-1 to TRBJ2-2, with D unclear. The CDR3 contains 14 residues. Per germline, CDR1 WNHNN and CDR2 SYGVQD (reference sequence). V lost 5 bases, J lost 4 bases, and 11 bases lay in between. For the CDR3, the DNA is TGCGCCAGCAGTACATACGACACCACCGGGGAGCTGTTTTTT. It is translated as CASSTYDTTGELFF.

To note about this clonotype: Compared with germline, one end of the junction differs, possibly owing to a read error. This sequence joins TRBV4-2 and TRBJ2-3; TRBD2 agrees at 14 bases. CDR3 size: 18 residues. Germline V gene sequence: CDR1 LGHNA, CDR2 YNFKEQ. CDR3 protein: CASSQDSGLAGGGDTPYF. The CDR3 DNA reads TGTGCCAGCAGCCAAGATAGCGGACTAGCGGGGGGTGGAGACACGCCGTATTTT.

The table lists this clonotype with a few counts. This chain joins TRBV7-3 and TRBJ1-6; TRBD1 matches 8 bases. CDR1 is SGHTA, CDR2 FQGTGA, per germline. V was pared by 0 bases and J by 10 bases, with 5 bases of the junction left unmatched. The CDR3 is 15 amino acids. The CDR3 region has the DNA TGTGCCAGCAGCTTAACCCCCGACAGGGGCTCACCCCTCCACTTT. Translation gives CASSLTPDRGSPLHF. The variable domain in full, completed from reference TRBV7-3 and TRBJ1-6, reads GAGVSQTPSNKVTEKGKYVELRCDPISGHTALYWYRQSLGQGPEFLIYFQGTGAADDSGLPNDRFFAVRPEGSVSTLKIQRTERGDSAVYLCASSLTPDRGSPLHFGNGTRLTVT.